This T cell receptor beta chain is from a study of beta chain features in type 1 diabetes. Overall study context: The examined sorted cells totaled fewer than 110,000,000 across samples.

Expressed TCRB transcripts were sequenced after all isolated RNA was converted to cDNA. Assay used: immunoSEQ multiplex PCR; TCRdb lists only in-frame clones, some missing. This table has 350,000 to 450,000 clones, 10% to 15% appearing once. Broader study findings: Researchers report that Type 1 diabetes patients had moderately but significantly shorter TCRB CDR3s across all four CD4+ subsets. The naive, central memory and Treg TCRB repertoires looked more alike in patients than they did in healthy donors.

Germline CDR1 is SQVTM and CDR2 is ANQGSEA. CDR3 length: 15 residues. Trimming at V came to 4 bases and at J to 4 bases, leaving 13 bases not matched to a gene. Note on this clone: Antigen specificity is unknown.

Sequenced input: naive CD4+ T cells from blood. The rearrangement joins TRBV29-1 to TRBJ2-7; 7 nucleotides agree with TRBD1. The sequence was collected from a woman under 30 with type 1 diabetes. CDR3 region: CSVAPGQAVPYEQYF. The DNA for the CDR3 is TGCAGCGTTGCACCTGGACAGGCAGTTCCTTACGAGCAGTACTTC.